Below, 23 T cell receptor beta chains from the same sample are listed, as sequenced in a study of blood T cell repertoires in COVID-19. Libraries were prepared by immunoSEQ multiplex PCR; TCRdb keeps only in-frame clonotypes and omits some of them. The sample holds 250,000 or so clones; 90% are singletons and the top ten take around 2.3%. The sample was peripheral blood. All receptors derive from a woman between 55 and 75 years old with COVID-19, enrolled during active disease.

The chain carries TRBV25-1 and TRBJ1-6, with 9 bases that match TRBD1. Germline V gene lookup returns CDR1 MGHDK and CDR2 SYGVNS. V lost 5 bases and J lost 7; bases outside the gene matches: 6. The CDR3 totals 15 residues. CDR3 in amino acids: CASSPGTGWNSPLHF. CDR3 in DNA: TGTGCCAGCAGTCCCGGGACAGGGTGGAATTCACCCCTCCACTTT.

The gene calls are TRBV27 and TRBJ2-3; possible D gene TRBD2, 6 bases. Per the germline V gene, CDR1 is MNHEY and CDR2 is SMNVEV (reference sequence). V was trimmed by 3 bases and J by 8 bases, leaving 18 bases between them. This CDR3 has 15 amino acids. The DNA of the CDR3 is TGTGCCAGCAGTTTTGATCCCGGGGCCGGGGGTACGCAGTATTTT. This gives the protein CASSFDPGAGGTQYF.

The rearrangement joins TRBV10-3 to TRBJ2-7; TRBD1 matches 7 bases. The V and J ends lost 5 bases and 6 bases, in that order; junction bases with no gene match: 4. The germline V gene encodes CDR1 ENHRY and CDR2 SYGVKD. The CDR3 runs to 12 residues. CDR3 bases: TGTGCCATCAGTACAGGGGCCAGCGAGCAGTACTTC. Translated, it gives CAISTGASEQYF.

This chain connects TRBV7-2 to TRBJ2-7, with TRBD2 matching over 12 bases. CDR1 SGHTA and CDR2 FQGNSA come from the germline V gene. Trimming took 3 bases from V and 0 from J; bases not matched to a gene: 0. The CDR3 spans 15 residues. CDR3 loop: CASSLTSGSSYEQYF. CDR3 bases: TGTGCCAGCAGCTTGACTAGCGGGAGCTCCTACGAGCAGTACTTC.

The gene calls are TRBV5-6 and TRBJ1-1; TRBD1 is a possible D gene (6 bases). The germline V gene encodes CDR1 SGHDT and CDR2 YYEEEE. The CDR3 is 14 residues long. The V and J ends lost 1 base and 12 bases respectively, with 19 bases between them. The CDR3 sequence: CASSLIFGQSETFF. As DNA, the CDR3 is TGTGCCAGCAGCTTGATTTTCGGACAGTCAGAGACTTTCTTT.

The CDR3 region is CASSSGANEAFF. CDR3 DNA: TGTGCCAGCAGTTCCGGTGCCAATGAAGCTTTCTTT. V and J are TRBV6-5 and TRBJ1-1; D ambiguous. The length of the CDR3 is 12 residues. Germline CDR1 and CDR2: MNHEY and SVGAGI. Trimming removed 4 bases from V and 7 bases from J, with 10 bases in between.

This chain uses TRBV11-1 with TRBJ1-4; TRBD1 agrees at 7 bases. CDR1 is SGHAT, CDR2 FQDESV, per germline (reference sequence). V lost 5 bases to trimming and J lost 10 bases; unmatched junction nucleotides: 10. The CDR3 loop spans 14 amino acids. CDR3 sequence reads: CASSIQGRSGKLFF. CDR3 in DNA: TGTGCCAGCAGCATACAGGGGAGGAGTGGAAAACTGTTTTTT.

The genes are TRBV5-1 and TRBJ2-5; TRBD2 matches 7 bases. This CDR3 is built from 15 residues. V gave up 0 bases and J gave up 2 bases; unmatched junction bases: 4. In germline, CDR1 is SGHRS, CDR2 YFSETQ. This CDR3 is CASSLGLAVQETQYF. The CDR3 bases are TGCGCCAGCAGCTTGGGGCTAGCGGTACAAGAGACCCAGTACTTC.

CDR3 loop: CASSQGQGDGELFF. The DNA of the CDR3 is TGTGCCAGCAGCCAGGGACAGGGGGACGGGGAGCTGTTTTTT. The chain couples TRBV7-3 to TRBJ2-2, with TRBD1 matching 11 bases. Germline CDR1 and CDR2: SGHTA and FQGTGA. V was clipped by 5 bases and J by 7 bases; unmatched bases: 3. This CDR3 comprises 14 residues.

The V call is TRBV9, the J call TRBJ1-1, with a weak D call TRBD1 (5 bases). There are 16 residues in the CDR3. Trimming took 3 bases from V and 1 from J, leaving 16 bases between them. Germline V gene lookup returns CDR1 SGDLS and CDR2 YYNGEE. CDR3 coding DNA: TGTGCCAGCAGCGGACCGACAGAAAGATCGAACACTGAAGCTTTCTTT. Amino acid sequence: CASSGPTERSNTEAFF.

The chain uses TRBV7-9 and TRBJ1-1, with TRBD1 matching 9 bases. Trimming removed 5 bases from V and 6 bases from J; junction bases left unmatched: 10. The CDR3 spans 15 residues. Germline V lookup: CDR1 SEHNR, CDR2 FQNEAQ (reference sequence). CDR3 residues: CASSASTGGLSEAFF. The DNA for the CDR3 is TGTGCCAGCAGCGCAAGCACAGGGGGCCTGTCTGAAGCTTTCTTT.

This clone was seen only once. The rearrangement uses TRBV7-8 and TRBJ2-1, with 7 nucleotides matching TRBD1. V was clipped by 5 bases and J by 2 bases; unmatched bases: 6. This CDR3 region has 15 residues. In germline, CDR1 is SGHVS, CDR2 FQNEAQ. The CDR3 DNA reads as TGTGCCAGCAGCCTAGACAGGGACCCCTACAATGAGCAGTTCTTC. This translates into CASSLDRDPYNEQFF.

CDR3 region: CASSPPGQGRGYTF. In DNA, the CDR3 is TGTGCCAGCAGTCCCCCGGGACAGGGAAGAGGCTACACCTTC. This chain links TRBV28 with TRBJ1-2, with 9 bases identical to TRBD1. This CDR3 region has 14 residues. Trimming took 5 bases from V and 8 from J; bases not matched to a gene: 9. The germline CDR1 and CDR2 sequences are MDHEN and SYDVKM.

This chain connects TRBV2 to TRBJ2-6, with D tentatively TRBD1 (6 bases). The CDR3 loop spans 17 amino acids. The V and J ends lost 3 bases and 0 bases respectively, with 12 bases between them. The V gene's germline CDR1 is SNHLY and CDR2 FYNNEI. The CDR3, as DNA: TGTGCCAGCAGTGATCTCCGGACAGACTCTGGGGCCAACGTCCTGACTTTC. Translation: CASSDLRTDSGANVLTF.

CDR3 bases: TGTGCCAGCAGCTCTCAAAAAGGAGGGGTCGATTCACCCCTCCACTTT. Amino acids: CASSSQKGGVDSPLHF. This sequence joins TRBV9 and TRBJ1-6, with D maybe TRBD1 (5 bases). Trimming took 4 bases from V and 8 from J, leaving 19 bases between them. This CDR3 is built from 16 residues. Per the germline V gene, CDR1 is SGDLS and CDR2 is YYNGEE.

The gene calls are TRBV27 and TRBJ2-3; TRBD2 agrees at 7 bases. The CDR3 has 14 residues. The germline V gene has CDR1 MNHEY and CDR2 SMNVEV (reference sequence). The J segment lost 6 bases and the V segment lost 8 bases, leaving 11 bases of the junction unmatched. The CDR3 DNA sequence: TGTGCCAGCTCACAAGGACTGCGGGGGGATACGCAGTATTTT. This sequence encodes CASSQGLRGDTQYF.

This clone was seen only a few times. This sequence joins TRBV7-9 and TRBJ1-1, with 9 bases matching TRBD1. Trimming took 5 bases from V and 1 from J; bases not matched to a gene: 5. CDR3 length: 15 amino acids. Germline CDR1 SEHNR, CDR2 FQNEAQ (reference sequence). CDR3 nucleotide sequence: TGTGCCAGCAGCCCTGGACAGGGGTCGAACACTGAAGCTTTCTTT. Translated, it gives CASSPGQGSNTEAFF.

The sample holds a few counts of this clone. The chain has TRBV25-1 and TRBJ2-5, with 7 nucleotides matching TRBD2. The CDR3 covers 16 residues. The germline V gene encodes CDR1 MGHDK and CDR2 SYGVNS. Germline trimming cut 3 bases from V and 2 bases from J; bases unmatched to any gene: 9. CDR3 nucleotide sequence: TGTGCCAGCAGTGATCCTAGGGAGGGTGGGCAAGAGACCCAGTACTTC. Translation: CASSDPREGGQETQYF.

The CDR3 here is CASRQRGLTNEKLFF. CDR3 DNA: TGTGCCAGTAGGCAGCGGGGATTAACTAATGAAAAACTGTTTTTT. This chain joins TRBV19 and TRBJ1-4; no definite D call. This CDR3 is built from 15 residues. V was shortened by 6 bases and J by 1 base, with 12 bases between the two germline ends. CDR1 is LNHDA and CDR2 is SQIVND in the germline V gene (reference sequence).

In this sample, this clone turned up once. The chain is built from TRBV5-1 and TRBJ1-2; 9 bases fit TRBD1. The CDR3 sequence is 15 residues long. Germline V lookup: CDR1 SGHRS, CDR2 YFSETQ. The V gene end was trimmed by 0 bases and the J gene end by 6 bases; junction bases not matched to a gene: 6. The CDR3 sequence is CASSLDGTGFDGYTF. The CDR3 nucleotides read TGCGCCAGCAGCTTGGATGGGACAGGGTTCGATGGCTACACCTTC.

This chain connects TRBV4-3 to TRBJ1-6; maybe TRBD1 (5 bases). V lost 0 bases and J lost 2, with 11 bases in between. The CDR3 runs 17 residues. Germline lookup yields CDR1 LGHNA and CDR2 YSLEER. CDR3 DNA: TGCGCCAGCAGCCAAGATACGCAGGGAACCTATAATTCACCCCTCCACTTT. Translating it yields CASSQDTQGTYNSPLHF.

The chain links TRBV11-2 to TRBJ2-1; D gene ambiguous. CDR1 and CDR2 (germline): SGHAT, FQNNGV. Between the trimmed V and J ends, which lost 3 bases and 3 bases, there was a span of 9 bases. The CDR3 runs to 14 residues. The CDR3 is CASSFSPVYNEQFF. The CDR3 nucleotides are TGTGCCAGCAGCTTCTCCCCAGTCTACAATGAGCAGTTCTTC.

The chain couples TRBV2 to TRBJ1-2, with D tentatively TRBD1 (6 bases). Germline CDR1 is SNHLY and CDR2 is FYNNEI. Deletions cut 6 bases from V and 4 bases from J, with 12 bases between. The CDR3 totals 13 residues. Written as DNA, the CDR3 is TGTGCCAGCAGAAAGGACAGTTCCTATGGCTACACCTTC. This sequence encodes CASRKDSSYGYTF.